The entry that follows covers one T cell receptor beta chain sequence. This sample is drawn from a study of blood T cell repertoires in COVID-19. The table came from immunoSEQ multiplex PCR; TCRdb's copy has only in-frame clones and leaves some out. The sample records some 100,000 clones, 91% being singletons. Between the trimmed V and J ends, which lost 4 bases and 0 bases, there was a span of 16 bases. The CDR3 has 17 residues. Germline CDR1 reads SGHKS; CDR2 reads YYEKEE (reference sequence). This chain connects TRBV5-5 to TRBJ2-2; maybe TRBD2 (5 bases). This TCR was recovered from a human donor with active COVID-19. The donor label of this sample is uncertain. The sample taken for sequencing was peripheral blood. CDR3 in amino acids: CASSTRSEGANTGELFF. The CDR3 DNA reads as TGTGCCAGCAGCACCCGGAGCGAGGGAGCGAACACCGGGGAGCTGTTTTTT.